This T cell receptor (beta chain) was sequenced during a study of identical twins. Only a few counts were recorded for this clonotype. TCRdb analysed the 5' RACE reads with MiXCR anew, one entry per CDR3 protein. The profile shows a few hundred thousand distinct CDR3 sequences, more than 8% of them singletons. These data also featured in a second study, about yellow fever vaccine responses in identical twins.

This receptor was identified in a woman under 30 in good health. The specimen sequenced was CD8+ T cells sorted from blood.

The CDR3 sequence is CASSYPLALGQDHIQYF. The DNA of the CDR3 is TGTGCCAGCAGTTACCCCCTAGCCCTCGGACAGGATCACATTCAGTACTTC. The J gene is TRBJ2-4, the V gene TRBV6-2 or TRBV6-3; 7 positions agree with TRBD1. Germline trimming cut 2 bases from V and 8 bases from J; bases unmatched to any gene: 15. Germline CDR1 reads MNHEY; CDR2 reads SVGEGT. CDR3 length: 17 residues.